The clone carrying this T cell receptor (beta chain) showed up just once. This sample was taken from a study of PD-L1 blockade in urothelial cancer. About the study: Male sex and bladder-origin urothelial cancer characterized about 85% of the 29 patients.

From germline, CDR1 is SGHTA and CDR2 FQGNSA. The CDR3 is 13 amino acids. The trim removed 3 bases at V and 9 bases at J, leaving 4 bases unmatched. Synthetic spike-ins, TCR analog templates, were added into each PCR. Some clones are missing from TCRdb's copy, which holds only in-frame ones; the method was immunoSEQ multiplex PCR. The repertoire holds around 38,000 clones, with 75% to 90% as singletons. Time point reported: pretreatment peripheral blood. The patients' disease, urothelial carcinoma, was locally advanced or metastatic. The source was PBMCs, collected around atezolizumab (anti-PD-L1) treatment. The sequence came from a man in his 60s with urothelial cancer. The chain carries TRBV7-2 and TRBJ2-1; 8 bases map to TRBD2. The CDR3 coding sequence is TGTGCCAGCAGCTTCCGGGAGGGAAGTGAGCAGTTCTTC. It specifies CASSFREGSEQFF.